The next 24 T cell receptor beta chains were all read from a single sample in a study of CD8 T cells in ankylosing spondylitis. Study results and limitations: For ankylosing spondylitis blood, a TCR beta motif of eight or nine highly homologous variants appeared characteristic.

Each CDR3 protein gets one entry after TCRdb re-called the 5' RACE reads with MiXCR. Here the sample spans a few hundred thousand distinct CDR3 sequences, roughly 8% being singletons. The antigens of these receptors remain unknown. Sequencing used blood, either unsorted or a sorted T cell fraction (not recorded which). The receptor set was obtained from a male donor with ankylosing spondylitis.

This clonotype has only a few counts. This chain uses TRBV28 with TRBJ1-2; tentatively, D is TRBD1 (6 bases). The CDR3 runs 12 residues. Germline values: CDR1 MDHEN, CDR2 SYDVKM. V dropped 3 bases and J dropped 4 bases, with 6 bases sitting between them. The DNA for the CDR3 is TGTGCCAGCAGTTTCAGGGGCTATGGCTACACCTTC. This codes for CASSFRGYGYTF.

This clonotype has ten or more counts. V is TRBV29-1 and J is TRBJ2-2; maybe TRBD1 (5 bases). The length of the CDR3 is 12 residues. Germline V CDR1 and CDR2: SQVTM, ANQGSEA. V was clipped by 6 bases and J by 3 bases, with 8 bases between them. CDR3 DNA: TGCAGCGTGAAGGGGTACACCGGGGAGCTGTTTTTT. It encodes CSVKGYTGELFF.

J is TRBJ2-3 and V is TRBV20-1, with unresolved D. V was pared by 1 base and J by 5 bases, with 22 bases between. The germline V gene has CDR1 DFQATT and CDR2 SNEGSKA (reference sequence). The CDR3 covers 17 residues. The CDR3 DNA sequence: TGCAGTGCTAGAGTTATTCCCCAGCCATCAAGGTTAGATACGCAGTATTTT. Its translation is CSARVIPQPSRLDTQYF.

This clonotype was observed at least ten times. The chain uses TRBV12-3 or TRBV12-4 and TRBJ1-1; 7 bases match TRBD1. The CDR3 runs 15 residues. Unmatched junction bases numbered 8, after V lost 0 bases and J lost 7 bases. CDR3 sequence (DNA): TGTGCCAGCAGTTTAGCGGGCGAACAGGGGAGTGAAGCTTTCTTT. Its translation is CASSLAGEQGSEAFF.

This chain uses TRBV24-1 with TRBJ2-2; D perhaps matches TRBD2 (5 bases). Trimming shortened V by 2 bases and J by 6 bases, and 15 bases separated the two germline ends. Germline V gene lookup returns CDR1 KGHDR and CDR2 SFDVKD. The CDR3 extends over 16 amino acids. CDR3 DNA: TGTGCCACCAGTGATTCGAGGGCTGGCTCCCCCGGGGAGCTGTTTTTT. It yields the protein CATSDSRAGSPGELFF.

The chain carries TRBV20-1 and TRBJ2-2; tentatively, D is TRBD1 (5 bases). Trimming took 0 bases from V and 4 from J, leaving 12 bases between them. Looked up from germline, CDR1 is DFQATT and CDR2 is SNEGSKA (reference sequence). The CDR3 is made up of 15 amino acids. The CDR3 DNA reads TGCAGTGCTAGAGATTTCGGACAACCCACCGGGGAGCTGTTTTTT. Its protein is CSARDFGQPTGELFF.

This clonotype turned up a few times. This CDR3 reads CASSLAREPNTGELFF. The CDR3 DNA follows: TGTGCCAGCAGCTTAGCCCGGGAGCCGAACACCGGGGAGCTGTTTTTT. J is TRBJ2-2 and V is TRBV7-6; tentative D call: TRBD2 (6 bases). CDR1 and CDR2 (germline): SGHVS, FNYEAQ. Trimming took 0 bases from V and 0 from J, leaving 8 bases between them. This CDR3 has 16 residues.

This clonotype was picked up a small number of times. The V gene is TRBV10-3, the J gene TRBJ2-2, with D tentatively TRBD1 or TRBD2 (5 bases each). This CDR3 has 17 residues. Germline CDR1 is ENHRY and CDR2 is SYGVKD. Trimming pared 2 bases from V and 2 bases from J, leaving 15 bases between. The DNA for the CDR3 is TGTGCCATCAGTGAGGCTCTCGGGACGGTAAACACCGGGGAGCTGTTTTTT. Protein sequence: CAISEALGTVNTGELFF.

The chain carries TRBV20-1 and TRBJ2-5; 7 bases match TRBD1. The CDR3 totals 13 residues. Germline V gene lookup returns CDR1 DFQATT and CDR2 SNEGSKA (reference sequence). After removal of 3 bases from V and 5 bases from J, the junction contained 6 bases not matched to a gene. The CDR3 here is CSARARGMETQYF. The DNA of the CDR3 is TGCAGTGCTAGGGCCAGGGGGATGGAGACCCAGTACTTC.

The rearrangement joins TRBV28 to TRBJ2-7; D gene ambiguous. The germline V gene encodes CDR1 MDHEN and CDR2 SYDVKM. V was shortened by 7 bases and J by 1 base, with 14 bases between the two germline ends. The CDR3 runs 14 residues. CDR3 amino acids: CASINPGKSYEQYF. The DNA for the CDR3 is TGTGCCAGCATTAATCCGGGCAAGTCCTACGAGCAGTACTTC.

Concerning this clonotype itself: This may be a read error: a much more frequent sequence differs by one nucleotide. The CDR3 is CASSQDNYEQFF. CDR3 DNA: TGCGCCAGCAGCCAAGATAACTATGAGCAGTTCTTC. The gene calls are TRBV4-1 and TRBJ2-1; D gene ambiguous. Trimming pared 0 bases from V and 8 bases from J, leaving 5 bases between. Germline CDR1 is MGHRA and CDR2 is YSYEKL. This CDR3 region has 12 residues.

This clonotype turned up a few times. The chain couples TRBV6-1 to TRBJ2-1; TRBD2 agrees at 13 bases. Germline V CDR1 and CDR2: MNHNS, SASEGT. With V trimmed by 7 bases and J by 9 bases, 9 bases remained unmatched. This CDR3 is 15 amino acids long. CDR3 sequence (DNA): TGTGCCAGCAAAGGGACTAGCGGGATGAGGGGTGAGCAGTTCTTC. Protein product: CASKGTSGMRGEQFF.

The sample holds a few counts of this clonotype. The chain has TRBV20-1 and TRBJ2-5; 8 bases align to TRBD2. Germline CDR1 DFQATT, CDR2 SNEGSKA (reference sequence). Losses at the gene ends were 3 bases for V and 1 base for J; bases not matched to a gene: 4. CDR3 length equals 14 residues. The CDR3 loop reads CSAREAGAQETQYF. The CDR3, as DNA: TGCAGTGCTAGGGAAGCGGGAGCCCAAGAGACCCAGTACTTC.

This clonotype was seen only a few times. The J gene is TRBJ2-2, the V gene TRBV6-5; weak D call: TRBD2 (5 bases). Germline CDR1 and CDR2: MNHEY and SVGAGI. The CDR3 spans 16 residues. Trimming pared 2 bases from V and 0 bases from J, leaving 10 bases between. The CDR3 sequence: CASSYERDPNTGELFF. CDR3 sequence (DNA): TGTGCCAGCAGTTACGAGAGGGATCCGAACACCGGGGAGCTGTTTTTT.

The genes are TRBV29-1 and TRBJ1-1; 8 bases line up with TRBD1. The germline V gene has CDR1 SQVTM and CDR2 ANQGSEA. The CDR3 loop spans 14 amino acids. V lost 2 bases, J lost 4 bases, and 6 bases stayed unmatched. CDR3 sequence: CSVESGGLATEAFF. CDR3 coding DNA: TGCAGCGTTGAATCAGGGGGCCTGGCCACTGAAGCTTTCTTT.

This chain joins TRBV7-9 and TRBJ2-2; D remains ambiguous. V was cut by 5 bases and J by 9 bases, with 10 bases left in between. This CDR3 spans 12 amino acids. Germline CDR1 reads SEHNR; CDR2 reads FQNEAQ (reference sequence). The CDR3 coding sequence is TGTGCCAGCAGCGCAGGTGGCTGGGAGCTGTTTTTT. Protein sequence: CASSAGGWELFF.

This clonotype showed up many times. The chain recombines TRBV7-9 with TRBJ2-4; perhaps TRBD2 as D (6 bases). Germline values: CDR1 SEHNR, CDR2 FQNEAQ (reference sequence). The CDR3 loop spans 17 amino acids. With 5 bases removed from V and 2 bases from J, the gap between germline ends came to 19 bases. CDR3 nucleotides: TGTGCCAGCAGCCCGACGGGACTCCTCTTAACCAAAAACATTCAGTACTTC. Translating gives CASSPTGLLLTKNIQYF.

The chain employs TRBV5-1 and TRBJ2-7; D not resolved. The CDR3 covers 15 residues. Germline V CDR1 and CDR2: SGHRS, YFSETQ. V lost 4 bases, J lost 2 bases, and 16 bases lay in between. The CDR3 loop reads CASSPEPNMAYEQYF. DNA of the CDR3: TGCGCCAGCAGCCCGGAACCCAACATGGCCTACGAGCAGTACTTC.

This clonotype was seen more than once but under ten times. The genes are TRBV6-1 and TRBJ2-7, with 11 positions matching TRBD2. V was pared by 8 bases and J by 3 bases, with 6 bases of the junction left unmatched. The CDR3 length is 14 residues. Per the germline V gene, CDR1 is MNHNS and CDR2 is SASEGT. CDR3 DNA sequence: TGTGCCAGCGGGACTAGCGGCGCCCACTACGAGCAGTACTTC. Its translation is CASGTSGAHYEQYF.

This rearrangement joins TRBV7-3 to TRBJ2-1; the D call may be TRBD1 or TRBD2 (5 bases each). Germline V lookup: CDR1 SGHTA, CDR2 FQGTGA. V lost 4 bases, J lost 8 bases, and 18 bases lay in between. This CDR3 region has 15 residues. CDR3 nucleotides: TGTGCCAGCAGCTCCGGAAATGGCTTGGGGGATGAGCAGTTCTTC. It codes for CASSSGNGLGDEQFF.

There are many counts of this clonotype. The chain has TRBV25-1 and TRBJ2-5; D uncertain. Germline V gene sequence: CDR1 MGHDK, CDR2 SYGVNS. V was shortened by 5 bases and J by 6 bases, with 16 bases between the two germline ends. The CDR3 spans 14 residues. CDR3 region: CASSSDPGGKTQYF. The CDR3 DNA reads as TGTGCCAGCAGTTCGGACCCCGGTGGGAAGACCCAGTACTTC.

There are many counts of this clonotype. The chain carries TRBV29-1 and TRBJ1-1, with no clear D. Germline V gene sequence: CDR1 SQVTM, CDR2 ANQGSEA. This CDR3 comprises 12 residues. Trimming took 6 bases from V and 1 from J, leaving 9 bases between them. For the CDR3, the DNA is TGCAGCGTCGACAAGGGGAACACTGAAGCTTTCTTT. It specifies CSVDKGNTEAFF.

This clonotype was counted many times. The chain links TRBV28 to TRBJ2-2, with 11 bases aligning to TRBD1. The CDR3 consists of 18 residues. Germline lookup yields CDR1 MDHEN and CDR2 SYDVKM. After removal of 6 bases from V and 5 bases from J, the junction contained 14 bases not matched to a gene. CDR3 coding DNA: TGTGCCAGCAGGCCCTCTGCCGGGACAGGGGGGCGTACCGGGGAGCTGTTTTTT. Its translation: CASRPSAGTGGRTGELFF.

This clonotype was counted only a few times. CDR3 bases: TGTGCCAGCAGCCTTCAGCGGGGGGCAGATACGCAGTATTTT. Translated: CASSLQRGADTQYF. V and J are TRBV7-2 and TRBJ2-3, with 9 nucleotides matching TRBD2. In germline, CDR1 is SGHTA, CDR2 FQGNSA. The CDR3 length is 14 residues. Trimming removed 5 bases from V and 4 bases from J; junction bases left unmatched: 4. Using reference TRBV7-2 and TRBJ2-3 for the parts outside the CDR3, the full variable domain is GAGVSQSPSNKVTEKGKDVELRCDPISGHTALYWYRQSLGQGLEFLIYFQGNSAPDKSGLPSDRFSAERTGGSVSTLTIQRTQQEDSAVYLCASSLQRGADTQYFGPGTRLTVL.